This T cell receptor beta chain was identified in a study of response to subunit inactivated influenza vaccine (dated by TCRdb to the late 2010s). Study-wide context: The study used deep quantitative T cell receptor repertoire profiling to track responses to a trivalent subunit inactivated influenza vaccine.

Comments on this clonotype: Its antigen remains unidentified. Base qualities are not provided; no much larger clone lies one nucleotide away.

The cysteine opens and the phenylalanine closes a CDR3 of 14 amino acids. Only the CDR3 portion is preserved as DNA: 42 bases, with reading frame beginning at the first base. The V and J ends are trimmed by 6 bases and 5 bases, leaving 13 bases between them. The germline V gene sets CDR1 to MNHNS and CDR2 to SASEGT. Libraries were built with RT-PCR. The sequencer listed for this sample is Illumina HiSeq 2500. TCRdb redid the processing of the public reads, applying fastp at Q25 and MiXCR, and retained in-frame beta chains. CDR3 protein duplicates are merged, each entry listing the most common genes and DNA. This sample holds hundreds of thousands of distinct CDR3 sequences; 11% to 15% were observed only once. Clones ranked in the top ten supply around 6.5% of the sample. Study-wide findings and limitations: According to the authors, only a limited number of new T cells may be recruited by each seasonal influenza vaccination.

The chain couples TRBV6-1 to TRBJ1-4; there is no confident call for the D gene. The TCR originated in a middle-aged man who received an inactivated influenza vaccine. Donor details come from another sample of the same person, matched by shared clones. The material was PBMCs from blood, obtained around two weeks before vaccination. The DNA sequence is as follows: TGTGCCAGCAGACCGGGCCTAGCGAATGAAAAACTGTTTTTT. Its protein is CASRPGLANEKLFF.